This T cell receptor beta chain was profiled in a study of human CD8 memory T cell subsets. Germline V gene sequence: CDR1 SGDLS, CDR2 YYNGEE. This CDR3 has 13 residues. Generation of TCR beta libraries used UMI-labeled 5' RACE. TCRdb re-called the 5' RACE reads, yielding one record per CDR3 amino acid sequence without DNA. The repertoire shows approximately 6,700 distinct CDR3 sequences; the top ten hold around 20%. Classification as TPEX applied to CCR7+ PD-1+ TIGIT+ early memory CD8+ T cells bearing exhausted-like traits. Buffy coats of healthy donors supplied the PBMC. This receptor was identified in a human donor in good health. The chain couples TRBV9 to TRBJ2-1; TCRdb indicates TRBD1, and absent DNA this call remains unverified. The sample consisted of CD8+ T cells from PBMCs. CDR3 in amino acids: CASSVGSGGEQFF.